Described below is a single TCR beta chain sequence and its context. The antigen it binds to is not known. Germline and junction disagree at one end, which may indicate a read error. The record originates from a study of blood T cell repertoires in COVID-19 (TCRdb year 2020). Regarding the research as a whole: Samples covering the acute and convalescent phases of COVID-19 were provided by collaborators in the United States, Italy and Spain. Where HLA class I and class II types were available, the types were taken from metadata supplied by the sample provider, not from assay-based typing. Deeply sampled blood TCRbeta repertoires from subjects exposed to, actively infected with, or recovered from COVID-19 were included in the dataset. The material from the prospective study consisted of cDNA or gDNA derived from T cells, B-cell-depleted T cells, or PBMCs. The samples were drawn from the first 160 participants of the ongoing ImmuneRACE study and from 1,200 or so subjects provided by 6 global collaborators. The repertoires were made available in a free public database intended to serve as a resource for research on the immune response to SARS-CoV-2. The sample metadata nearly always contained a de-identified subject ID, COVID-19 status, age in years and sex. Beyond this particular receptor, the publication reports: Clinical and demographic metadata were provided uncurated, with the amount varying by source and participant.

TCRbeta CDR3 regions were amplified from genomic DNA using the immunoSEQ Assay, a bias-controlled multiplex PCR. The authors' analysis ran thus. The number of nucleated cells in each sample was estimated by amplification of reference gene primers within the assay. To quantify the absolute abundance of each unique TCRbeta CDR3 rearrangement, sequence reads were collapsed and filtered. For each sample, productive Simpson clonality was calculated as the square root of Simpson's diversity index over productive rearrangements. Sourced from immuneACCESS, this table was stored by TCRdb with only in-frame sequences that have V and J called. A share of the clones is absent; for the studies checked, an unresolved V gene accounts for under half, and the remainder has no known explanation. For V, J and clone size, that table is used; D and trimming come from the DNA. The sample profile shows around 250,000 clones; less than 90% of them were found once. The leading ten clones occupy around 5.9% of the sample.

Each collaborating institution followed its own protocols to collect whole blood in K2EDTA tubes. Collaborator samples were shipped for TCRbeta analysis as frozen whole blood, isolated PBMCs, or DNA extracted from either sample type. The germline V gene (reference sequence) supplies CDR1 MNHEY and CDR2 SMNVEV. The CDR3 sequence holds 14 residues, the cysteine and phenylalanine included. Of all the DNA, just the CDR3 is kept, 42 bases in frame from base 1. The sequence was collected from a man in his 60s with acute or convalescent COVID-19. The sample comprised peripheral blood. The chain was built from TRBV27 and TRBJ1-6, with no confident D gene call. The DNA is TGTGCCAGCAGTTTAGAGGGCTATAATTCGCCCCTCCACTTT. It specifies CASSLEGYNSPLHF.